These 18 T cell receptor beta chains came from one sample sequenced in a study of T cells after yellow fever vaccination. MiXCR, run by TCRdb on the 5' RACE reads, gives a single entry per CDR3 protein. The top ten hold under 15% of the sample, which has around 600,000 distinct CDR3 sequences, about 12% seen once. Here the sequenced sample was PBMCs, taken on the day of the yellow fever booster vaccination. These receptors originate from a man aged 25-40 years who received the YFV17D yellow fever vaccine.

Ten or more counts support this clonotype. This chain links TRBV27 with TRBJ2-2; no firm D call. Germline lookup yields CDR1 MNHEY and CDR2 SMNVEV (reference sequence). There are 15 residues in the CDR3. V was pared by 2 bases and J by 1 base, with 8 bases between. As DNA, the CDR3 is TGTGCCAGCAGTTTAGGTCTCGGGAACACCGGGGAGCTGTTTTTT. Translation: CASSLGLGNTGELFF.

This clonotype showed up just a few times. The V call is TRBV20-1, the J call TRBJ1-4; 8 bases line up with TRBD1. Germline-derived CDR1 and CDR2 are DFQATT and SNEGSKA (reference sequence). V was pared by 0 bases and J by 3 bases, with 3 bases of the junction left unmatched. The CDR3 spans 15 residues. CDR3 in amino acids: CSAREQGASNEKLFF. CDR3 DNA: TGCAGTGCTAGAGAGCAGGGGGCTTCTAATGAAAAACTGTTTTTT.

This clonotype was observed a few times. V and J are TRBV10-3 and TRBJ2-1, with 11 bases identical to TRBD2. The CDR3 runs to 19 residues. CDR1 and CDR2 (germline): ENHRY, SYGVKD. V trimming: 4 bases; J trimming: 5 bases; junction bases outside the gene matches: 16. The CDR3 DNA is TGTGCCATCAGTGGCGACCCGGGACTAGCGGACTCCCGGAACAATGAGCAGTTCTTC. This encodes CAISGDPGLADSRNNEQFF.

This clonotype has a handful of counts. The CDR3 region has the DNA TGTGCCAGCAGTCTCGCGACAGTTGGGTCCTACAATGAGCAGTTCTTC. Translation: CASSLATVGSYNEQFF. This rearrangement joins TRBV12-3 or TRBV12-4 to TRBJ2-1; D perhaps matches TRBD1 (5 bases). V was shortened by 5 bases and J by 1 base, with 15 bases between the two germline ends. There are 16 residues in the CDR3.

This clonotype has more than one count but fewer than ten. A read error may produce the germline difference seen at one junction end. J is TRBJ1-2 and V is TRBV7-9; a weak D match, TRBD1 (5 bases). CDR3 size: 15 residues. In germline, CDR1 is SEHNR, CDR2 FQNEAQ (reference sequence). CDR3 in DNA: TGTGCCAGCAGCTTATCAGGGACCGGTAACTCTGGCTACACCTTC. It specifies CASSLSGTGNSGYTF. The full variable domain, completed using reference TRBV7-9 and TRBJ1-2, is DTGVSQNPRHKITKRGQNVTFRCDPISEHNRLYWYRQTLGQGPEFLTYFQNEAQLEKSRLLSDRFSAERPKGSFSTLEIQRTEQGDSAMYLCASSLSGTGNSGYTFGSGTRLTVV.

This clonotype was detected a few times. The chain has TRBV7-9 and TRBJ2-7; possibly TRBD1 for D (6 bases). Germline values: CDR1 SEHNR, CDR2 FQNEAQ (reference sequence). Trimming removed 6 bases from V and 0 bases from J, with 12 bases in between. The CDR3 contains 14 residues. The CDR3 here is CASRQTGSSYEQYF. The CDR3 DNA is TGTGCCAGCAGGCAAACAGGGTCCTCCTACGAGCAGTACTTC.

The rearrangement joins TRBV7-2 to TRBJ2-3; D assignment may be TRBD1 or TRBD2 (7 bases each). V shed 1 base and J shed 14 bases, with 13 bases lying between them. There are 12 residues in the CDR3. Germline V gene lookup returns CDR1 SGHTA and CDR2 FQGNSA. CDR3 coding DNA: TGTGCCAGCAGCTTAGAGACAGGGAGGGTGTATTTT. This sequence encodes CASSLETGRVYF.

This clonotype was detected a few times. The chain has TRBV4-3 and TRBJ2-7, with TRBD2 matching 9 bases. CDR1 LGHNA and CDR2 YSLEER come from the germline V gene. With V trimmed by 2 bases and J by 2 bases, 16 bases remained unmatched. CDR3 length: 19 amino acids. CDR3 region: CASSQPVNPHSGRPYEQYF. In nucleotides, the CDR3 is TGCGCCAGCAGCCAACCCGTAAACCCCCATAGCGGGAGACCCTACGAGCAGTACTTC.

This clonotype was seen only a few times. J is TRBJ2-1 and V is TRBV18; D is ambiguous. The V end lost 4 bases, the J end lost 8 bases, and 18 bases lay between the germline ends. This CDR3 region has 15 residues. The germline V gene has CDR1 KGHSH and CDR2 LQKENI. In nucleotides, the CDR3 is TGTGCCAGCTCACTATTCATAGACCCCGCGGATGAGCAGTTCTTC. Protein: CASSLFIDPADEQFF.

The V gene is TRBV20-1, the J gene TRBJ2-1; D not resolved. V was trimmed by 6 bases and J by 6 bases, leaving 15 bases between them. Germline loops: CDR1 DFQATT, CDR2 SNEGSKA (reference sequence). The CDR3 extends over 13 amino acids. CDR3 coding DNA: TGCAGTGCGGCGCCCCCCCAGTCCAATGAGCAGTTCTTC. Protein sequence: CSAAPPQSNEQFF.

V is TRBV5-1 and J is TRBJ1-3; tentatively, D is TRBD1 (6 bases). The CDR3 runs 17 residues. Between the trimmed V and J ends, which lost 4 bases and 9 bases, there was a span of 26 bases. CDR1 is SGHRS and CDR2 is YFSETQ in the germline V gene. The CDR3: CASSKDGQHRAGSTIYF. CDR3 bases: TGCGCCAGCAGCAAGGACGGACAGCATAGGGCTGGTAGCACCATATATTTT. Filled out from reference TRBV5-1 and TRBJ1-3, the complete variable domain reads KAGVTQTPRYLIKTRGQQVTLSCSPISGHRSVSWYQQTPGQGLQFLFEYFSETQRNKGNFPGRFSGRQFSNSRSEMNVSTLELGDSALYLCASSKDGQHRAGSTIYFGEGSWLTVV.

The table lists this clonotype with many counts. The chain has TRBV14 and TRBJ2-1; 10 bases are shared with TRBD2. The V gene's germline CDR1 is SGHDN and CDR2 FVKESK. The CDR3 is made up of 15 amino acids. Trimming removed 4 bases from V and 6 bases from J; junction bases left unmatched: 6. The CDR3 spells CASSPRLAGANEQFF. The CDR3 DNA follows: TGTGCCAGCAGCCCGCGGCTAGCGGGAGCCAATGAGCAGTTCTTC.

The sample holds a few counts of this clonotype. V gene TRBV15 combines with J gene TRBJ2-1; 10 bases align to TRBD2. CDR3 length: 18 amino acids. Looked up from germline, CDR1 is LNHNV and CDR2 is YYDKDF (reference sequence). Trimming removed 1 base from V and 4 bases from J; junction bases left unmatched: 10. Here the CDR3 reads CATSRAPSGTSVYNEQFF. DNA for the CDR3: TGTGCCACCAGCAGAGCGCCCTCCGGGACTAGCGTATACAATGAGCAGTTCTTC.

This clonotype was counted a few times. The CDR3 nucleotides are TGTGCCAGCAGTTCGCGGGGGCCGGGCAAAAACATTCAGTACTTC. Its translation: CASSSRGPGKNIQYF. V usage is TRBV27 and J usage is TRBJ2-4; a possible D gene is TRBD2 (7 bases). This CDR3 contains 15 residues. V shed 4 bases and J shed 3 bases, with 13 bases lying between them. From germline, CDR1 is MNHEY and CDR2 SMNVEV (reference sequence).

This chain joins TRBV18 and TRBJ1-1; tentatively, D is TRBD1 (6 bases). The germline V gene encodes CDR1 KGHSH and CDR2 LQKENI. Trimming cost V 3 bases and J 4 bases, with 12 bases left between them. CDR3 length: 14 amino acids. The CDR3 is CASSPVGQSTEAFF. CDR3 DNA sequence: TGTGCCAGCTCACCCGTAGGACAGTCCACTGAAGCTTTCTTT.

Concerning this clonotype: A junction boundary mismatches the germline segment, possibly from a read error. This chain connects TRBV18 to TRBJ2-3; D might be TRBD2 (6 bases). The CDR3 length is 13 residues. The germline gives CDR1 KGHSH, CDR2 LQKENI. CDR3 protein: CASSPRLDSGDLF. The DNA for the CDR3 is TGTGCCAGCTCACCACGCCTGGATAGCGGAGACCTTTTT.

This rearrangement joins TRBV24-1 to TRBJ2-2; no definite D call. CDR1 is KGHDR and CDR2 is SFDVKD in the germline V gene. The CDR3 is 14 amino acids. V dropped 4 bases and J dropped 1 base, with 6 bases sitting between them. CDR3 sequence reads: CATSESLNTGELFF. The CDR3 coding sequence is TGTGCCACCAGTGAGTCGCTGAACACCGGGGAGCTGTTTTTT.

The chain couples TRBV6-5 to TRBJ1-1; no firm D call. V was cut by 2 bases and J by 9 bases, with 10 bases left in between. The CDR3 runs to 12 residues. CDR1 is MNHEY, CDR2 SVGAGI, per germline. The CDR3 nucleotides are TGTGCCAGCAGTTACCCCCTGGAGAAAGCTTTCTTT. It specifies CASSYPLEKAFF.